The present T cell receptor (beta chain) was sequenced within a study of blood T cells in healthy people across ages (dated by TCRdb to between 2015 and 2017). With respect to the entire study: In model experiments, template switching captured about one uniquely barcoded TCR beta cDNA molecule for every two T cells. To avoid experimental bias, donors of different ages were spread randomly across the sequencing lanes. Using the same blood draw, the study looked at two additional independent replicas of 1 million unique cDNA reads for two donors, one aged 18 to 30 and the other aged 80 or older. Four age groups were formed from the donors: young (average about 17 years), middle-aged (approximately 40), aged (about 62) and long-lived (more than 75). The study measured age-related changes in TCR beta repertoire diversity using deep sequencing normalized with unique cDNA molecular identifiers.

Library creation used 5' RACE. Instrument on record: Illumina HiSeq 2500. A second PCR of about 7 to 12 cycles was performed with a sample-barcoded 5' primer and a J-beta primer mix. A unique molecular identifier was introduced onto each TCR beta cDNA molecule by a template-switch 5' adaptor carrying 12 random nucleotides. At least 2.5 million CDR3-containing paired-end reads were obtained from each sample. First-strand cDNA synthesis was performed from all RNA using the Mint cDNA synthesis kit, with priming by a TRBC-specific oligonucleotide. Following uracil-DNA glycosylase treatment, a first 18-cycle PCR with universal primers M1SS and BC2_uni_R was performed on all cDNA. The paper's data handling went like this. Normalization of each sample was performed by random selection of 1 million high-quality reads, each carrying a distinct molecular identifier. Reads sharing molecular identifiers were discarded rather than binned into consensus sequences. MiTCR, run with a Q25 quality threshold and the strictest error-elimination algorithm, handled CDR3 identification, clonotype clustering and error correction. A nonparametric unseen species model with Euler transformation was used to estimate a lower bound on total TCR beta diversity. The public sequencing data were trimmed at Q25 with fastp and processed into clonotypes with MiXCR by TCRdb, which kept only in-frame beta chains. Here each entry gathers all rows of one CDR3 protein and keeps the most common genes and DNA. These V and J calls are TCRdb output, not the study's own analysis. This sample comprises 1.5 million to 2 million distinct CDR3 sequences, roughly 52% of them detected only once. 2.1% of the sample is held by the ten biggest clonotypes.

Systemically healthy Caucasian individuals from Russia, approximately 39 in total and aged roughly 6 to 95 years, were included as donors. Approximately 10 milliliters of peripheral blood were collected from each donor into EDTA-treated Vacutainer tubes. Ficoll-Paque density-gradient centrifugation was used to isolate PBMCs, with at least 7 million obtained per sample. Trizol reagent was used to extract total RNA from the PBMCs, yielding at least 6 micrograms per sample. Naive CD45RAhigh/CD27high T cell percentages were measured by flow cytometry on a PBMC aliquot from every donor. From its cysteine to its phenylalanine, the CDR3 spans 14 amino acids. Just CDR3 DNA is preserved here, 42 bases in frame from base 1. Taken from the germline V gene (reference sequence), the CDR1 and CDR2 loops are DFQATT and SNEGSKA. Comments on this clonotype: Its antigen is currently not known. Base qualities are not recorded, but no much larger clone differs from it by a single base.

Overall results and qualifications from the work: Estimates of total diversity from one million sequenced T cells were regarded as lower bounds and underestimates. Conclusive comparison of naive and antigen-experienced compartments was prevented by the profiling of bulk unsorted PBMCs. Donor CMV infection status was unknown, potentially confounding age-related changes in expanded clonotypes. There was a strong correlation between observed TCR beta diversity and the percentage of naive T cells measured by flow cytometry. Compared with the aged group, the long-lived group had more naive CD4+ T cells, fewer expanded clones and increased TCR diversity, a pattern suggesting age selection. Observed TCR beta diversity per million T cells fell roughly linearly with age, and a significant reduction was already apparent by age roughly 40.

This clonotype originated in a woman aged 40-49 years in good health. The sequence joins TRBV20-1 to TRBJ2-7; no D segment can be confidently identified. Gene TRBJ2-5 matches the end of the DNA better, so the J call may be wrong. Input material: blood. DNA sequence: TGCAGTGCTAGTTCTATGGGGAATGAAGAGACCCAGTACTTC. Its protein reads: CSASSMGNEETQYF.